The present T cell receptor (beta chain) was sequenced within a study of blood T cell repertoires in COVID-19 (dated by TCRdb to between 2020 and 2021). Looking at the study overall: The collaborator samples originated in the United States, Italy and Spain and spanned the acute and convalescent phases of COVID-19. The material from the prospective study consisted of cDNA or gDNA derived from T cells, B-cell-depleted T cells, or PBMCs. Subjects who had been exposed to COVID-19, were actively infected with it, or had recovered from it provided the deeply sampled blood TCRbeta repertoires that made up the dataset. The repertoires were released in a freely available public database intended as a resource for research on the immune response to SARS-CoV-2. The samples were drawn from two sources: the first 160 participants of the ongoing ImmuneRACE study, and 1,000 to 1,500 subjects contributed by 6 global collaborators. Sample metadata almost always included a de-identified subject ID, COVID-19 status, age in years and sex. Where available, HLA class I and class II types were taken from metadata supplied by the sample provider and were not determined by assay-based typing.

About this clone itself: Its antigen is still unknown. Nothing much larger sits one base from this clone, and base qualities are not available.

In Seattle, one collaborating source enrolled patients while the infection was active and tracked those patients longitudinally over the course of disease. The collaborating institutions used their own protocols to collect whole blood in K2EDTA tubes. For TCRbeta analysis, collaborators shipped samples in one of three forms: frozen whole blood, isolated PBMCs, or DNA extracted from either of those sample types. Study-wide conclusions, independent of this receptor: The amount of clinical and demographic metadata varied by source and participant and was provided uncurated.

TCRbeta CDR3 regions were amplified from genomic DNA using the immunoSEQ Assay, a bias-controlled multiplex PCR. For the original study's pipeline: Nucleated cell counts per sample were estimated from amplification of reference gene primers within the assay. To quantify the absolute abundance of each unique TCRbeta CDR3 rearrangement, sequence reads were collapsed and filtered. Productive Simpson clonality was computed per sample as the square root of Simpson's diversity index over productive rearrangements. The source is immuneACCESS, and TCRdb retained only in-frame sequences with V and J called. Part of the clones is not carried over; for the studies checked, unresolved V genes explain less than half of this, and the remainder is unexplained. That table furnishes V, J and clone size, whereas the DNA furnished D and trimming. The sample includes hundreds of thousands of clones, with 88% observed a single time. The ten top clones hold 6% to 8.5% of the sample.

The CDR3 runs 16 residues from the cysteine to the phenylalanine. Only the CDR3 region is kept as DNA, spanning 48 bases read in frame from base 1. CDR1 and CDR2 were assigned from the germline V gene as SGDLS and YYNGEE. V was cut back by 2 bases and J by 1 base, leaving a gap of 13 bases between them. The sequencing sample was made of peripheral blood. The TCR was taken from a woman in her sixties or seventies with COVID-19, enrolled during active disease. The rearrangement combines TRBV9 with TRBJ1-5; the D segment could be TRBD1, given 5 matching bases. The nucleotides are TGTGCCAGCAGCGTGGAGGGGAGGATGAGCAATCAGCCCCAGCATTTT. Its translation reads: CASSVEGRMSNQPQHF. Full variable domain (CDR3 extended with the reference TRBV9 and TRBJ1-5 proteins): DSGVTQTPKHLITATGQRVTLRCSPRSGDLSVYWYQQSLDQGLQFLIQYYNGEERAKGNILERFSAQQFPDLHSELNLSSLELGDSALYFCASSVEGRMSNQPQHFGDGTRLSIL.